Listed here is a single T cell receptor (beta chain). Its antigen remains unknown. The entry originates in a study of shared clonotypes between healthy human individuals. Study-wide results and caveats: Only blood samples were collected, and tissue repertoires likely differ.

The donor population consisted of healthy HIV-negative adults with no recent acute infections or vaccinations. The CDR3 runs to 14 residues. Trimming cost V 5 bases and J 0 bases, with 9 bases left between them. CDR1 LNHDA and CDR2 SQIVND come from the germline V gene (reference sequence). Template amounts of roughly 300 ng DNA, tens of thousands of T cell genomes, were employed in unsorted PBMC replicate PCRs. The team ran DNA from unsorted PBMCs on ten immunoSEQ deep assay plates for sequencing. The method was immunoSEQ multiplex PCR; TCRdb's version includes in-frame clones alone and lacks a portion of them. Of fewer than 650,000 clones listed, 70% to 80% were seen once; the top ten hold 10% to 15%.

The TCR comes from a woman aged 40-49 years in good health. Some clones in this sample may be carry-over from other donors' samples. Sequencing input: PBMCs. V is TRBV19 and J is TRBJ2-3; D is perhaps TRBD1 (6 bases). The CDR3 DNA sequence: TGTGCCAGTAGTTACAGGGCTAGCACAGATACGCAGTATTTT. It translates to CASSYRASTDTQYF.